Shown below are 21 T cell receptor beta chains from a single sample sequenced in a study of cytomegalovirus exposure and HLA in healthy donors. Using immunoSEQ multiplex PCR, the repertoire was profiled, and TCRdb retains in-frame clones only, with some absent. The data show about 120,000 clones, 89% seen once. Input material: PBMCs. The source of these receptors is a woman aged 18-30 years in good health and CMV-seronegative.

The J gene is TRBJ2-5, the V gene TRBV5-1; perhaps TRBD1 as D (6 bases). Trimming cost V 0 bases and J 4 bases, with 13 bases left between them. This CDR3 region has 15 residues. CDR1 is SGHRS and CDR2 is YFSETQ in the germline V gene. Here the CDR3 reads CASSLAQGSPETQYF. The CDR3 DNA reads TGCGCCAGCAGCTTGGCCCAGGGGTCCCCAGAGACCCAGTACTTC.

This clone was counted once. V is TRBV4-2 and J is TRBJ1-1; 8 positions match TRBD1. The CDR3 covers 15 residues. Germline V gene lookup returns CDR1 LGHNA and CDR2 YNFKEQ. Germline trimming cut 4 bases from V and 1 base from J; bases unmatched to any gene: 5. The CDR3 spells CASSRQGQGNTEAFF. DNA of the CDR3: TGTGCCAGCAGCCGACAAGGACAGGGGAACACTGAAGCTTTCTTT.

This chain joins TRBV7-2 and TRBJ2-1, with TRBD1 identical over 9 bases. CDR3 length equals 15 residues. CDR1 is SGHTA and CDR2 is FQGNSA in the germline V gene. J lost 5 bases, V lost 3 bases, and 5 bases had no gene match. The CDR3, as DNA: TGTGCCAGCAGCTTTTGGACAGGGGTCAACAATGAGCAGTTCTTC. It yields the protein CASSFWTGVNNEQFF.

The CDR3 sequence is CASSEGLGKYEQFF. CDR3 sequence (DNA): TGTGCCAGCAGCGAGGGACTAGGAAAGTATGAGCAGTTCTTC. The chain combines TRBV9 with TRBJ2-1, with 8 positions matching TRBD2. The trim removed 3 bases at V and 8 bases at J, leaving 7 bases unmatched. This CDR3 comprises 14 residues. Germline values: CDR1 SGDLS, CDR2 YYNGEE.

The chain is built from TRBV28 and TRBJ2-7, with 11 bases lining up with TRBD2. After removal of 6 bases from V and 6 bases from J, the junction contained 7 bases not matched to a gene. Germline CDR1 MDHEN, CDR2 SYDVKM. The CDR3 runs 14 residues. The DNA of the CDR3 is TGTGCCAGCAGCACAGAGACTAGCGGGGTCGAGCAGTACGTC. It translates to CASSTETSGVEQYV.

The count of this clone is one. CDR3 in amino acids: CASRTGHSTGELFF. CDR3 coding DNA: TGTGCCAGCAGGACCGGACATTCAACCGGGGAGCTGTTTTTT. The chain links TRBV6-1 to TRBJ2-2; TRBD1 might be the D (5 bases). V lost 6 bases and J lost 5, with 13 bases in between. Germline-derived CDR1 and CDR2 are MNHNS and SASEGT. The CDR3 sequence is 14 residues long.

The J gene is TRBJ1-5, the V gene TRBV4-1; 9 bases fit TRBD1. V was clipped by 0 bases and J by 7 bases; unmatched bases: 4. CDR3 size: 15 residues. Germline V gene sequence: CDR1 MGHRA, CDR2 YSYEKL. CDR3 amino acids: CASSQDSDRGQPQHF. The CDR3 DNA reads as TGCGCCAGCAGCCAAGATAGCGACAGGGGGCAGCCCCAGCATTTT.

The chain is built from TRBV27 and TRBJ2-7, with 12 positions matching TRBD1. Germline assignment: CDR1 MNHEY and CDR2 SMNVEV (reference sequence). This CDR3 has 14 residues. The junction had 5 bases not matched to a gene; V was cut back by 4 bases and J by 7 bases. CDR3 in amino acids: CASSWGQGAGEQYF. DNA of the CDR3: TGTGCCAGCAGTTGGGGACAGGGGGCTGGAGAGCAGTACTTC.

This sequence joins TRBV5-6 and TRBJ2-1, with D unresolved. Germline V lookup: CDR1 SGHDT, CDR2 YYEEEE. V was shortened by 2 bases and J by 6 bases, with 9 bases between the two germline ends. This CDR3 contains 13 residues. The CDR3 region is CASSFGQVNEQFF. The CDR3 region has the DNA TGTGCCAGCAGCTTTGGGCAGGTCAATGAGCAGTTCTTC. Together with reference TRBV5-6 and TRBJ2-1, the CDR3 gives the full variable domain: DAGVTQSPTHLIKTRGQQVTLRCSPKSGHDTVSWYQQALGQGPQFIFQYYEEEERQRGNFPDRFSGHQFPNYSSELNVNALLLGDSALYLCASSFGQVNEQFFGPGTRLTVL.

V is TRBV9 and J is TRBJ2-3; 9 bases map to TRBD2. The CDR3 totals 16 residues. Looked up from germline, CDR1 is SGDLS and CDR2 is YYNGEE. V was clipped by 3 bases and J by 3 bases; unmatched bases: 8. DNA for the CDR3: TGTGCCAGCAGCGGTGATAGCGGGAGACGTACAGATACGCAGTATTTT. Residues: CASSGDSGRRTDTQYF.

The genes are TRBV7-8 and TRBJ2-5; D gene unclear. Germline CDR1 is SGHVS and CDR2 is FQNEAQ. The CDR3 runs to 12 residues. V lost 5 bases and J lost 2, with 6 bases in between. CDR3 in DNA: TGTGCCAGCAGCCCTTTTCAAGAGACCCAGTACTTC. It specifies CASSPFQETQYF. The full variable domain, rest sourced from reference TRBV7-8 and TRBJ2-5, is GAGVSQSPRYKVAKRGQDVALRCDPISGHVSLFWYQQALGQGPEFLTYFQNEAQLDKSGLPSDRFFAERPEGSVSTLKIQRTQQEDSAVYLCASSPFQETQYFGPGTRLLVL.

The chain employs TRBV28 and TRBJ1-5, with D perhaps matching TRBD1 (5 bases). In germline, CDR1 is MDHEN, CDR2 SYDVKM. The length of the CDR3 is 13 residues. Trimming took 7 bases from V and 8 from J, leaving 15 bases between them. This chain's CDR3 is CASKSGTGEPQHF. The CDR3 nucleotides read TGTGCCAGCAAGTCCGGGACGGGGGAGCCCCAGCATTTT.

The chain couples TRBV28 to TRBJ1-4; D is ambiguous. With 1 base removed from V and 7 bases from J, the gap between germline ends came to 13 bases. There are 15 residues in the CDR3. The germline gives CDR1 MDHEN, CDR2 SYDVKM. The CDR3 DNA follows: TGTGCCAGCAGTTTATTGGTCGCCAACGGTGAAAAACTGTTTTTT. Translation: CASSLLVANGEKLFF.

The J gene is TRBJ2-5, the V gene TRBV7-2; D may be TRBD2 (7 bases). V was clipped by 8 bases and J by 4 bases, with 20 bases between them. Germline CDR1 SGHTA, CDR2 FQGNSA. CDR3 length: 15 residues. CDR3 sequence: CASHRGAGVGETQYF. CDR3 bases: TGTGCCAGCCACCGGGGGGCGGGGGTTGGAGAGACCCAGTACTTC.

The gene calls are TRBV7-9 and TRBJ1-6; 7 positions match TRBD1. The CDR3 totals 16 residues. V dropped 5 bases and J dropped 10; count of bases not matched to a gene: 14. The germline CDR1 and CDR2 sequences are SEHNR and FQNEAQ (reference sequence). CDR3 amino acids: CASSPARAGGRSPLHF. CDR3 in DNA: TGTGCCAGCAGCCCAGCCCGGGCAGGGGGACGGTCACCCCTCCACTTT.

This clone was counted a single time. This chain uses TRBV6-1 with TRBJ2-7; 8 nucleotides agree with TRBD2. Germline CDR1 and CDR2: MNHNS and SASEGT. This CDR3 has 14 amino acids. The ends lost 5 bases at V and 2 bases at J; junction bases unmatched: 5. The CDR3 coding sequence is TGTGCCAGCAGTCCCTCGGGGGGGACCTACGAGCAGTACGTC. Translating it yields CASSPSGGTYEQYV.

The gene calls are TRBV6-1 and TRBJ1-5; TRBD1 matches at 10 bases. Germline trimming cut 8 bases from V and 6 bases from J; bases unmatched to any gene: 10. The CDR3 sequence is 15 residues long. Germline values: CDR1 MNHNS, CDR2 SASEGT. CDR3 nucleotides: TGTGCCAGCGGTACCGGGACAGGGGTTACTCAGCCCCAGCATTTT. This gives the protein CASGTGTGVTQPQHF.

The chain has TRBV25-1 and TRBJ1-5, with D tentatively TRBD1 (6 bases). The CDR3 runs to 13 residues. Germline V gene data show CDR1 as MGHDK and CDR2 as SYGVNS. Trimming stripped 4 bases from V and 10 bases from J, with 14 bases between. CDR3 sequence reads: CASSGRDTNPQHF. The CDR3 bases are TGTGCCAGCAGTGGTCGGGACACAAATCCCCAGCATTTT.

The chain employs TRBV28 and TRBJ2-7, with D tentatively TRBD2 (5 bases). V lost 3 bases, J lost 5 bases, and 11 bases lay in between. The CDR3 has 13 residues. CDR1 and CDR2 from the germline V gene are MDHEN and SYDVKM. CDR3 protein: CASSLSGRNEQYV. CDR3 in DNA: TGTGCCAGCAGTTTGTCGGGGAGAAACGAGCAGTACGTC.

This sequence joins TRBV28 and TRBJ1-2; TRBD1 agrees at 9 bases. The V gene's germline CDR1 is MDHEN and CDR2 SYDVKM. CDR3 length: 18 residues. V gave up 5 bases and J gave up 6 bases; unmatched junction bases: 19. In nucleotides, the CDR3 is TGTGCCAGCAGTCCTCCACGCGGACAGGGGCGTGATATTGATGGCTACACCTTC. The encoded protein is CASSPPRGQGRDIDGYTF.

The V and J genes are TRBV9 and TRBJ1-5; 7 bases map to TRBD1. J gave up 2 bases and V 0 bases, and 2 bases lay outside the gene matches. Germline values: CDR1 SGDLS, CDR2 YYNGEE. CDR3 size: 15 residues. Here the CDR3 reads CASSVGTGRNQPQHF. In DNA form, the CDR3 reads TGTGCCAGCAGCGTAGGGACAGGACGCAATCAGCCCCAGCATTTT.